This T cell receptor (beta chain) was identified in a study of T-cell memory formation after mild COVID-19. Study as a whole: The study found TCR clusters largely donor specific. Study findings and constraints: Prior to infection, memory already included some responding clones, suggesting cross-reactive memory joined.

As for this clonotype: The target antigen is unknown.

There are 15 residues in the CDR3. V was clipped by 1 base and J by 4 bases; unmatched bases: 3. Germline V gives CDR1 SGHTA, CDR2 FQGNSA. Amplification by 5'RACE using constant-segment primers produced TCR alpha and TCR beta cDNA libraries that carried sample barcodes and UMIs. TCRdb ran MiXCR on the 5' RACE reads and lists one entry per CDR3 protein. The sample includes hundreds of thousands of distinct CDR3 sequences, 25% to 30% of them seen just once. The TCR comes from an adult woman who had mild COVID-19 (a few samples of this study predate the infection). Cell type and time point are not known. This chain connects TRBV7-2 to TRBJ2-3; TRBD1 matches at 9 bases. Material for sequencing was PBMCs or a T cell subset sorted from them (not recorded which). The CDR3 DNA follows: TGTGCCAGCAGCTTAGACAGGGGGCCGCCAGATACGCAGTATTTT. This encodes CASSLDRGPPDTQYF.